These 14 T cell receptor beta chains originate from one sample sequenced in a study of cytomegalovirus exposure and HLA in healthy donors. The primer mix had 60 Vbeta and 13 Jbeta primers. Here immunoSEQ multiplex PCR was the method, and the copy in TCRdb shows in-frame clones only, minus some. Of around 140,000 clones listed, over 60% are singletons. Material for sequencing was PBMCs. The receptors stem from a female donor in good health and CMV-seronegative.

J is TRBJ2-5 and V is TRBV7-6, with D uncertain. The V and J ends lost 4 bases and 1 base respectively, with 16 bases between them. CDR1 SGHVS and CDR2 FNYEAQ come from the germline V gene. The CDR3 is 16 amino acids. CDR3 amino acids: CASSSATPVPQETQYF. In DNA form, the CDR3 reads TGTGCCAGCAGCTCCGCGACTCCTGTCCCCCAAGAGACCCAGTACTTC.

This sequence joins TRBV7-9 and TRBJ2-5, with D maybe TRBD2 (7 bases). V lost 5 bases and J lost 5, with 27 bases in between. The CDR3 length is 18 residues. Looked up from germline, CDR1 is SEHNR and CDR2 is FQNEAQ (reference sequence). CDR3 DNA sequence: TGTGCCAGCAGCCCTCGACAGGCGGGTCCCATGCGGGAGGAGACCCAGTACTTC. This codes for CASSPRQAGPMREETQYF.

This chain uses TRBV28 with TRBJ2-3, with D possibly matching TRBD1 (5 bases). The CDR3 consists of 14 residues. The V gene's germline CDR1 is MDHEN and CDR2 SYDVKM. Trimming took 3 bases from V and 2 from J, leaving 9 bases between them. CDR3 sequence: CASSFDRNTDTQYF. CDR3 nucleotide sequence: TGTGCCAGCAGTTTTGACAGAAACACAGATACGCAGTATTTT.

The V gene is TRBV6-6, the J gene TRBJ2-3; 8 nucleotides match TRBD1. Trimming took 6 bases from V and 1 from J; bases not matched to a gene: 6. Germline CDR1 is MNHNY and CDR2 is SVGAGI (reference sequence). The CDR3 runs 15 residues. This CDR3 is CASRPPGQGTDTQYF. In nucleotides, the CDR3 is TGTGCCAGCAGACCCCCGGGACAGGGCACAGATACGCAGTATTTT.

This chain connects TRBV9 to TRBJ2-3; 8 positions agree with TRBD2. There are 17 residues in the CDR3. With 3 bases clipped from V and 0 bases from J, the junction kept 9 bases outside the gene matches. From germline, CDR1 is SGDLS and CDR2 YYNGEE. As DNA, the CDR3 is TGTGCCAGCAGCGGTAGACGGACTAGCCCAAGCACAGATACGCAGTATTTT. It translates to CASSGRRTSPSTDTQYF.

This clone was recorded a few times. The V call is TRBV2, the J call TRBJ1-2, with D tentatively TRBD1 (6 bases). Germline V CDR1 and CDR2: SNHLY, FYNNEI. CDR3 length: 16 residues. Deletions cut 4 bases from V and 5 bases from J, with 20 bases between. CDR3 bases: TGTGCCAGCAGTGGTTTCAATCAGTCAGGGGTTTATGGCTACACCTTC. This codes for CASSGFNQSGVYGYTF.

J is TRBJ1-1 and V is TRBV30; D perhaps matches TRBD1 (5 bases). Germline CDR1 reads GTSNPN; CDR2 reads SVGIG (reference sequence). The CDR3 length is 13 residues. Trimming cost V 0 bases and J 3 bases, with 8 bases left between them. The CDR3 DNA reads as TGTGCCTGGAGTGTGGGGGGGGACACTGAAGCTTTCTTT. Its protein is CAWSVGGDTEAFF.

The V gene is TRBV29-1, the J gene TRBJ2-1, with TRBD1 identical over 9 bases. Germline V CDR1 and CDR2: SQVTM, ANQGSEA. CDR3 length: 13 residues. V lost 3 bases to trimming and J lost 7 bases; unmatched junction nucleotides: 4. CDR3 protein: CSVDSGQGNEQFF. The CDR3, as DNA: TGCAGCGTTGATTCGGGACAGGGTAATGAGCAGTTCTTC.

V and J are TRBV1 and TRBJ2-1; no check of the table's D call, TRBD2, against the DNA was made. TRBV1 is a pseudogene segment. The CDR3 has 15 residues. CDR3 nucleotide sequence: TGCACCAGCAGCCCTCCGGGGGGGGTGAGCAATGAGCAGTTCTTC. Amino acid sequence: CTSSPPGGVSNEQFF.

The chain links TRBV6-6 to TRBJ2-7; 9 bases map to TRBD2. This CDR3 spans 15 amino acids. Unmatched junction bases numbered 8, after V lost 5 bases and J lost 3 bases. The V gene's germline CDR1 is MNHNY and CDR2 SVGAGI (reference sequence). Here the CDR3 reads CASSLYSGRFYEQYF. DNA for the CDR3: TGTGCCAGCAGTCTTTATAGCGGGAGATTCTACGAGCAGTACTTC.

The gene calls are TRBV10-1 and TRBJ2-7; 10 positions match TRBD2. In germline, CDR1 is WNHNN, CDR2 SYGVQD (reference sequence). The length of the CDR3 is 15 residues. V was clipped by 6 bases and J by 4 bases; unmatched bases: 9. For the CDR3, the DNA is TGCGCCAGCAGCCGTACTAGCGGGGTAGGGTACGAGCAGTACTTC. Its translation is CASSRTSGVGYEQYF.

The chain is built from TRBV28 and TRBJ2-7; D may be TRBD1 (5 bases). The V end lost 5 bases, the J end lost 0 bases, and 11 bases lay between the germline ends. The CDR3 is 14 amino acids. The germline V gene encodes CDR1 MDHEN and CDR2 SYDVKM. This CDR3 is CASSDSMSSYEQYF. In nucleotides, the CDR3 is TGTGCCAGCAGTGACAGTATGAGCTCCTACGAGCAGTACTTC.

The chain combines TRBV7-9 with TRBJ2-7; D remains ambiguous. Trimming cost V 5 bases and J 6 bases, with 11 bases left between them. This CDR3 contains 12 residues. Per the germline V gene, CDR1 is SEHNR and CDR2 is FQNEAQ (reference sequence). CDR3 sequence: CASSPLFSEQYF. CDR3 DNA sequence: TGTGCCAGCAGCCCTCTTTTCTCCGAGCAGTACTTC.

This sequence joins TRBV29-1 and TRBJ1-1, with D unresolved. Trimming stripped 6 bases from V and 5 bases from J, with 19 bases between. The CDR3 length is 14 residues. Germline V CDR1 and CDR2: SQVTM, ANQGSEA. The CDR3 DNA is TGCAGCGTCGACCCTGGTCGCAGCGGGACTGAAGCTTTCTTT. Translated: CSVDPGRSGTEAFF.